The clone carrying this T cell receptor beta chain appeared once. Its antigen remains unidentified. This record belongs to a study of cytomegalovirus exposure and HLA in healthy donors. Overall study findings and caveats: Rare TCR sequences predominated, though certain public TCRs were found in many donors.

PCR amplification relied on 60 Vbeta primers (plus 13 Jbeta primers). As originally analysed: Among the unique TCR beta chains that a later analysis counted, about 85 million in all, 10 million to 13 million were shared. TCRdb keeps only in-frame clones here, not all; method: immunoSEQ multiplex PCR. The D gene and trimming were derived from the DNA, and the V and J assignments and clone size from that table. The profile covers roughly 100,000 clones, with 75% to 90% appearing a single time and roughly 6.9% taken by the ten largest. The V end was cut by 1 base, the J end by 5 bases, with 13 bases between. The CDR3 totals 14 residues. Germline V CDR1 and CDR2: SGHDT, YYEEEE.

The sample comprised PBMCs. The gene calls are TRBV5-6 and TRBJ2-7; tentative D call: TRBD2 (7 bases). This receptor was taken from a man aged 30 to 39 in good health and CMV-seropositive. The CDR3 loop reads CASSLLQGGNEQYF. For the CDR3, the DNA is TGTGCCAGCAGCTTGTTACAGGGAGGGAACGAGCAGTACTTC.